Below, 3 T cell receptor beta chains from the same sample are listed, as sequenced in a study of T cell changes during pregnancy in multiple sclerosis. Some clones are missing from TCRdb's copy, which holds only in-frame ones; the method was immunoSEQ multiplex PCR. The data hold approximately 49,000 clones, with 88% observed a single time. The material sequenced was CD4+ T cells from peripheral blood mononuclear cells, taken in the second trimester of pregnancy. The receptors were sampled from a female donor with multiple sclerosis, enrolled in a pregnancy study.

The chain couples TRBV4-1 to TRBJ2-1; 12 nucleotides align to TRBD1. CDR1 is MGHRA, CDR2 YSYEKL, per germline. V was clipped by 4 bases and J by 3 bases; unmatched bases: 10. The CDR3 length is 18 residues. The CDR3 DNA follows: TGCGCCAGCAGCCGACCCTCGGGGACAGGGGGCTACTACAATGAGCAGTTCTTC. It encodes CASSRPSGTGGYYNEQFF.

This sequence joins TRBV18 and TRBJ2-6, with D tentatively TRBD1 (6 bases). The CDR3 length is 17 residues. Per the germline V gene, CDR1 is KGHSH and CDR2 is LQKENI. Trimming took off 6 bases at V and 2 bases at J, with 17 bases between the two ends. The CDR3 spells CASSPNTGSTGANVLTF. The CDR3 coding sequence is TGTGCCAGCTCGCCCAATACAGGGAGCACTGGGGCCAACGTCCTGACTTTC.

This chain connects TRBV5-1 to TRBJ2-2; D call uncertain. From germline, CDR1 is SGHRS and CDR2 YFSETQ. The CDR3 length is 13 residues. V lost 0 bases and J lost 4, with 4 bases in between. CDR3 loop: CASSLGSTGELFF. The CDR3 DNA reads as TGCGCCAGCAGCTTGGGTAGCACCGGGGAGCTGTTTTTT.